Below, one T cell receptor beta chain is given with its context. It lacks a known antigen. There are no base qualities to consult, and no much larger clone falls within one base. The data originate from a study of radiation and T cells in renal cell carcinoma (dated by TCRdb to 2020 to 2021). The study in broad terms: Samples were obtained from a clinical trial, in which 15 Gy stereotactic body radiation therapy was delivered to primary renal cell carcinomas and nephrectomy was performed 4 weeks later. In total, some 50 samples, comprising some 25 tumors and approximately 27 peripheral blood samples, were subjected to TCR beta sequencing. Across all 50 or so samples, under 4,500,000 unique CDR3 nucleotide sequences, encoding 2,658,974 unique CDR3 amino acid sequences, were identified. General findings and caveats noted by the study authors: The single-armed trial design could not address effects of radiation dose or scheduling on the TCR repertoire. Because pretreatment tumor biopsies were not available, the baseline intratumoral presence of clonotypes could not be determined. Dynamics of the blood repertoire were not tracked past 4 weeks after treatment. In blood, the top tumor clonotypes increased between baseline and 2 weeks post-radiation and then shrank by 4 weeks, which suggests that tumor-resident clones expanded only transiently.

The immunoSEQ kit was used, according to the manufacturer's recommendations, to generate TCR beta libraries from genomic DNA. To prepare libraries, a first multiplex PCR with proprietary primers was run, followed by a second PCR that added unique barcodes, and a bead cleanup was done after each round. A kit-provided positive control reaction and a negative control reaction were included in every sample batch. The final libraries underwent checking on an Agilent 4200 TapeStation D1000 ScreenTape, volumetric pooling, and quantification by qPCR. Sequencing was performed on an Illumina NextSeq500 with a MidOutput 150-cycle cartridge, and 156 Read1 and 15 Index1 cycles were run with kit custom primers. The pooled library was loaded at 0.95 to 1 pM, with a roughly 21% PhiX control spiked in. The published analysis was carried out like this. The vendor-processed data were analyzed in R, and a clonotype was defined as all T cells that share the same CDR3 nucleotide sequence. In the clone abundance analyses, frequencies in each sample were normalized to that sample's 10,000 most abundant clones. Public T cell clones, which averaged fewer than five per sample, were excluded before analysis. A difference in abundance of at least 32-fold between compartments was used to define tumor-enriched and baseline blood-enriched clonotypes. A beta-binomial differential abundance model was applied to find clonotypes that expanded or contracted between blood time points. Similarity between tumor and blood repertoires was quantified using the Baroni-Urbani and Buser coefficient, and groups were compared with two-tailed Wilcoxon tests in R. This is the immuneACCESS table as TCRdb keeps it, with only in-frame sequences that have V and J called. A part of the clones is gone; compared with another copy, unresolved V genes explain less than half, and the rest is unexplained. That table is the source of V, J and clone size, and D and trimming were worked out from the DNA. The sample data list 130,000 to 150,000 clones, and 88% of these were observed just once. About 4.3% of the sample rests with the top ten.

According to the germline V gene, CDR1 reads MRHNA and CDR2 reads SNTAGT. There are 13 amino acids in the CDR3, from cysteine to phenylalanine inclusive. Only the CDR3 portion is preserved as DNA: 39 bases, with reading frame beginning at the first base. V and J are truncated by 3 bases and 4 bases respectively, leaving an intervening sequence of 6 bases. In the paper's terms, the time point label means: baseline pretreatment blood. The label giving this sample's treatment or condition can be read as: 15 Gy SBRT to primary tumor, nephrectomy 4 weeks later. To follow tumor-enriched clonotypes, peripheral blood was collected serially from radiation-treated patients at baseline and again at 2 weeks and 4 weeks after SBRT. All patients had renal cell carcinoma with clear cell pathology. Genomic DNA for TCR sequencing was prepared using the QIAamp DNA Blood Mini Kit (Qiagen). Only samples passing all quality control checks were included in the analyses.

Recombination connected TRBV6-4 to TRBJ2-2; confidence is insufficient to name the D gene. This sample comprised blood, obtained from a patient whose treatment included radiotherapy and nephrectomy. The TCR sequence derives from a woman aged 70-85 years with renal cell carcinoma. The nucleotides read TGTGCCAGCAGTGAAATCAGCACCGGGGAGCTGTTTTTT. The resulting protein is CASSEISTGELFF.